One and the same sample provided the 32 T cell receptor beta chains below, sequenced in a study of OX40 agonist ivuxolimab in advanced cancers. Sequenced by immunoSEQ multiplex PCR; TCRdb stores in-frame clones only, minus some. The data hold roughly 70,000 clones, with around 84% observed a single time. This sample comprised CD4+ or CD8+ T cells sorted from blood, obtained in a trial of the OX40 agonist ivuxolimab. These receptors were taken from an adult with an advanced solid tumor such as melanoma, head and neck, liver or kidney cancer.

The chain has TRBV5-1 and TRBJ2-7; 11 nucleotides align to TRBD2. This CDR3 region has 15 residues. With 4 bases clipped from V and 4 bases from J, the junction kept 7 bases outside the gene matches. In germline, CDR1 is SGHRS, CDR2 YFSETQ. The CDR3 DNA is TGCGCCAGCAGCAGCGGACTAGCGGGTGTTTACGAGCAGTACTTC. Amino acids: CASSSGLAGVYEQYF.

V usage is TRBV4-3 and J usage is TRBJ2-1, with 8 nucleotides matching TRBD1. Germline-derived CDR1 and CDR2 are LGHNA and YSLEER. The CDR3 sequence is 17 residues long. Trimming cost V 2 bases and J 6 bases; bases outside gene matches: 12. The CDR3 DNA follows: TGCGCCAGCAGCCAAAGGAGGACAGGGATACATAGCAATGAGCAGTTCTTC. Protein product: CASSQRRTGIHSNEQFF.

In DNA form, the CDR3 reads TGTGCCTGGAAGGGGACAGGGTCAAATTCACCCCTCCACTTT. Its protein product is CAWKGTGSNSPLHF. V is TRBV30 and J is TRBJ1-6; 9 bases align to TRBD1. V lost 4 bases to trimming and J lost 7 bases; unmatched junction nucleotides: 5. The CDR3 length is 14 residues. Germline V lookup: CDR1 GTSNPN, CDR2 SVGIG (reference sequence).

The chain is built from TRBV7-2 and TRBJ2-7; TRBD1 matches at 9 bases. This CDR3 contains 15 residues. V was clipped by 2 bases and J by 3 bases; unmatched bases: 5. Germline lookup yields CDR1 SGHTA and CDR2 FQGNSA. CDR3 loop: CASSLWGQGLYEQYF. In DNA, the CDR3 is TGTGCCAGCAGCTTATGGGGACAGGGTCTCTACGAGCAGTACTTC.

This chain joins TRBV28 and TRBJ2-3; 7 bases are shared with TRBD2. The J segment lost 7 bases and the V segment lost 8 bases, leaving 12 bases of the junction unmatched. The CDR3 extends over 14 amino acids. The germline V gene has CDR1 MDHEN and CDR2 SYDVKM. The CDR3 reads CASHRGGEAYTQYF. The DNA of the CDR3 is TGTGCCAGCCATCGGGGAGGGGAGGCGTATACGCAGTATTTT.

This chain connects TRBV29-1 to TRBJ2-7; TRBD1 matches at 9 bases. Germline V gene data show CDR1 as SQVTM and CDR2 as ANQGSEA. CDR3 length: 13 amino acids. V trimming: 5 bases; J trimming: 3 bases; junction bases outside the gene matches: 5. CDR3 in DNA: TGCAGCGTTTCGGGACAGGGCGACTACGAGCAGTACTTC. Translating it yields CSVSGQGDYEQYF.

CDR3 loop: CASSQLGGVYGYTF. The CDR3 nucleotides are TGTGCCAGCAGCCAGTTAGGGGGAGTCTATGGCTACACCTTC. This chain links TRBV16 with TRBJ1-2, with a possible D match to TRBD1 (6 bases). V was shortened by 3 bases and J by 4 bases, with 12 bases between the two germline ends. The germline CDR1 and CDR2 sequences are KGHSY and FQNENV. The length of the CDR3 is 14 residues.

V and J are TRBV5-1 and TRBJ1-3, with D unclear. V was cut by 3 bases and J by 0 bases, with 7 bases left in between. The CDR3 totals 14 residues. In germline, CDR1 is SGHRS, CDR2 YFSETQ. The CDR3 DNA follows: TGCGCCAGCAGCTGGACGGACTCTGGAAACACCATATATTTT. As protein: CASSWTDSGNTIYF. The entire variable domain, with the rest obtained from reference TRBV5-1 and TRBJ1-3, is as follows: KAGVTQTPRYLIKTRGQQVTLSCSPISGHRSVSWYQQTPGQGLQFLFEYFSETQRNKGNFPGRFSGRQFSNSRSEMNVSTLELGDSALYLCASSWTDSGNTIYFGEGSWLTVV.

The V call is TRBV28, the J call TRBJ1-2, with D perhaps TRBD1 (6 bases). V lost 6 bases and J 0 bases, leaving 17 bases between the germline ends. The CDR3 length is 16 residues. Per the germline V gene, CDR1 is MDHEN and CDR2 is SYDVKM. CDR3 loop: CASSSPSTGSNYGYTF. The CDR3 DNA reads TGTGCCAGCAGCTCCCCCTCGACAGGATCTAACTATGGCTACACCTTC.

The V gene is TRBV14, the J gene TRBJ2-6; 7 bases agree with TRBD1. The CDR3 extends over 14 amino acids. V lost 6 bases and J lost 8; bases outside the gene matches: 7. The germline V gene encodes CDR1 SGHDN and CDR2 FVKESK. The CDR3 loop reads CASSPRTGPNVLTF. Written as DNA, the CDR3 is TGTGCCAGCAGTCCCCGGACAGGCCCCAACGTCCTGACTTTC. The entire variable domain, with the rest obtained from reference TRBV14 and TRBJ2-6, is as follows: EAGVTQFPSHSVIEKGQTVTLRCDPISGHDNLYWYRRVMGKEIKFLLHFVKESKQDESGMPNNRFLAERTGGTYSTLKVQPAELEDSGVYFCASSPRTGPNVLTFGAGSRLTVL.

The chain has TRBV28 and TRBJ2-7, with 7 bases that match TRBD2. Germline V CDR1 and CDR2: MDHEN, SYDVKM. The length of the CDR3 is 14 residues. V trimming: 8 bases; J trimming: 0 bases; junction bases outside the gene matches: 7. CDR3 in amino acids: CASEERGTSYEQYF. CDR3 DNA: TGTGCCAGCGAAGAGCGGGGCACCTCCTACGAGCAGTACTTC.

This chain links TRBV5-6 with TRBJ2-3; D uncertain. The CDR3 consists of 13 residues. V lost 0 bases and J lost 3, with 5 bases in between. From germline, CDR1 is SGHDT and CDR2 YYEEEE. This CDR3 is CASSLEFTDTQYF. CDR3 coding DNA: TGTGCCAGCAGCTTGGAGTTTACAGATACGCAGTATTTT.

V and J are TRBV2 and TRBJ1-2; D is possibly TRBD1 (5 bases). V lost 4 bases and J lost 5, with 20 bases in between. The germline V gene has CDR1 SNHLY and CDR2 FYNNEI. The CDR3 spans 16 residues. CDR3 amino acids: CASSVGTGRGGYGYTF. The CDR3 DNA reads TGTGCCAGCAGTGTAGGTACGGGCCGCGGGGGATATGGCTACACCTTC.

V usage is TRBV7-9 and J usage is TRBJ2-5; possible D gene TRBD2, 5 bases. Germline V CDR1 and CDR2: SEHNR, FQNEAQ (reference sequence). The CDR3 runs to 14 residues. V lost 3 bases and J 5 bases, leaving 13 bases between the germline ends. The CDR3 nucleotides are TGTGCCAGCAGCTTCTTTGGAGCGGTGGAGACCCAGTACTTC. This encodes CASSFFGAVETQYF.

The CDR3 sequence is CASSSIGGDEQYF. In nucleotides, the CDR3 is TGTGCCAGCTCTTCTATTGGAGGGGACGAGCAGTACTTC. The chain recombines TRBV18 with TRBJ2-7, with D perhaps matching TRBD2 (6 bases). V lost 6 bases to trimming and J lost 5 bases, with 14 bases between them. The CDR3 consists of 13 residues. The germline CDR1 and CDR2 sequences are KGHSH and LQKENI. The full variable domain, rest sourced from reference TRBV18 and TRBJ2-7, is NAGVMQNPRHLVRRRGQEARLRCSPMKGHSHVYWYRQLPEEGLKFMVYLQKENIIDESGMPKERFSAEFPKEGPSILRIQQVVRGDSAAYFCASSSIGGDEQYFGPGTRLTVT.

The V call is TRBV6-6, the J call TRBJ2-7, with a possible D match to TRBD1 (6 bases). From germline, CDR1 is MNHNY and CDR2 SVGAGI (reference sequence). The CDR3 extends over 15 amino acids. The V end was cut by 6 bases, the J end by 3 bases, with 18 bases between. CDR3: CASRSRDMSNYEQYF. The CDR3 DNA reads as TGTGCCAGCAGGTCTCGGGACATGAGTAACTACGAGCAGTACTTC.

The chain joins TRBV29-1 to TRBJ1-1; TRBD1 agrees at 7 bases. The length of the CDR3 is 13 residues. The germline gives CDR1 SQVTM, CDR2 ANQGSEA. V shed 5 bases and J 2 bases; nucleotides not matched to a gene: 5. CDR3 amino acids: CSVWDRDNTEAFF. The CDR3 DNA reads TGCAGCGTTTGGGACAGAGATAACACTGAAGCTTTCTTT.

This chain links TRBV9 with TRBJ2-1, with D unresolved. In germline, CDR1 is SGDLS, CDR2 YYNGEE. CDR3 size: 15 residues. Trimming stripped 0 bases from V and 4 bases from J, with 11 bases between. The CDR3 bases are TGTGCCAGCAGCGTAGCCCCACTGGTGTACAATGAGCAGTTCTTC. Its translation: CASSVAPLVYNEQFF.

The chain links TRBV9 to TRBJ2-7, with 7 bases fitting TRBD1. The CDR3 is made up of 16 amino acids. Per germline, CDR1 SGDLS and CDR2 YYNGEE. J lost 6 bases, V lost 0 bases, and 12 bases had no gene match. The CDR3 DNA sequence: TGTGCCAGCAGCGTAGAGGTGGGGACAGTACCAGGCGAGCAGTACTTC. Translation: CASSVEVGTVPGEQYF.

The V gene is TRBV15, the J gene TRBJ2-1; 8 bases line up with TRBD2. This CDR3 is built from 17 residues. After removal of 0 bases from V and 7 bases from J, the junction contained 11 bases not matched to a gene. The germline gives CDR1 LNHNV, CDR2 YYDKDF (reference sequence). The CDR3 protein is CATSRDLLAGPQNEQFF. CDR3 DNA: TGTGCCACCAGCAGAGATCTGTTAGCGGGACCACAGAATGAGCAGTTCTTC.

This chain links TRBV10-3 with TRBJ2-7; D may correspond to TRBD1 or TRBD2 (6 bases each). V was shortened by 5 bases and J by 2 bases, with 13 bases between the two germline ends. This CDR3 has 14 amino acids. Germline V CDR1 and CDR2: ENHRY, SYGVKD. DNA for the CDR3: TGTGCCATCAGTCTCGGAGGGGGAACCTACGAGCAGTACTTC. This encodes CAISLGGGTYEQYF.

This clone was seen a single time. This sequence joins TRBV28 and TRBJ1-3; D remains ambiguous. The germline V gene encodes CDR1 MDHEN and CDR2 SYDVKM. CDR3 length: 13 residues. Trimming removed 6 bases at V and 1 base at J, with 7 bases between. The CDR3 DNA is TGTGCCAGCAGCTCCGGATCTGGAAACACCATATATTTT. It yields the protein CASSSGSGNTIYF.

The chain has TRBV2 and TRBJ1-3; no clear D. The CDR3 totals 12 residues. Trimming pared 2 bases from V and 9 bases from J, leaving 8 bases between. The V gene's germline CDR1 is SNHLY and CDR2 FYNNEI. The CDR3 DNA reads as TGTGCCAGCAGTGAACTTCGGGCCACCATATATTTT. This gives the protein CASSELRATIYF. Combining the CDR3 with reference TRBV2 and TRBJ1-3 gives the whole variable domain EPEVTQTPSHQVTQMGQEVILRCVPISNHLYFYWYRQILGQKVEFLVSFYNNEISEKSEIFDDQFSVERPDGSNFTLKIRSTKLEDSAMYFCASSELRATIYFGEGSWLTVV.

This chain uses TRBV4-2 with TRBJ2-3; D is tentatively TRBD1 or TRBD2 (5 bases each). Germline loops: CDR1 LGHNA, CDR2 YNFKEQ. The germline V and J ends were trimmed by 1 base and 7 bases, with 21 bases remaining between them. The CDR3 spans 17 residues. The CDR3: CASSQAAGTSTLHTQYF. For the CDR3, the DNA is TGTGCCAGCAGCCAAGCAGCCGGGACCTCAACACTACATACGCAGTATTTT.

The V call is TRBV20-1, the J call TRBJ2-7; D gene uncertain. Germline loops: CDR1 DFQATT, CDR2 SNEGSKA (reference sequence). V lost 7 bases, J lost 2 bases, and 9 bases lay in between. This CDR3 has 11 amino acids. CDR3: CSGQLAYEQYF. The DNA for the CDR3 is TGCAGTGGGCAGCTCGCCTACGAGCAGTACTTC.

The chain employs TRBV5-1 and TRBJ1-4, with a possible D match to TRBD1 (5 bases). Germline CDR1 SGHRS, CDR2 YFSETQ. V was trimmed by 6 bases and J by 7 bases, leaving 10 bases between them. The CDR3 runs to 12 residues. DNA for the CDR3: TGCGCCAGCAAAGGGGAGGGTGAAAAACTGTTTTTT. The encoded protein is CASKGEGEKLFF.

About this clone itself: Germline is not matched at one junction end, which may reflect a read error. V gene TRBV16 combines with J gene TRBJ1-1; no clear D. The length of the CDR3 is 16 residues. Germline V gene sequence: CDR1 KGHSY, CDR2 FQNENV. The DNA for the CDR3 is TGTGCCAGCAGCCCAGCTAGTCAGCTCAGTGGATTAAGAATGGGCTTT. It yields the protein CASSPASQLSGLRMGF.

The chain recombines TRBV5-4 with TRBJ1-1; 10 bases match TRBD1. The CDR3 extends over 16 amino acids. The V gene's germline CDR1 is SGHNT and CDR2 YYREEE (reference sequence). V shed 5 bases and J 1 base; nucleotides not matched to a gene: 8. The CDR3 nucleotides are TGTGCCAGCAGAGAGGGACAGGGGTCCAAGAACACTGAAGCTTTCTTT. This codes for CASREGQGSKNTEAFF.

The CDR3 region has the DNA TGTGCCAGCAGCTTGGAAGATGCGGGACGAGATACGCAGTATTTT. It codes for CASSLEDAGRDTQYF. The V and J genes are TRBV13 and TRBJ2-3; the D gene is possibly TRBD2 (6 bases). The CDR3 length is 15 residues. The germline CDR1 and CDR2 sequences are PRHDT and FYEKMQ (reference sequence). V was clipped by 3 bases and J by 5 bases, with 15 bases between them.

The V call is TRBV28, the J call TRBJ1-3; weak D call: TRBD1 (6 bases). The CDR3 spans 15 residues. V lost 7 bases, J lost 2 bases, and 15 bases lay in between. CDR1 and CDR2 from the germline V gene are MDHEN and SYDVKM. CDR3 in amino acids: CASTLWGGPGNTIYF. The CDR3 bases are TGTGCCAGCACCCTATGGGGGGGGCCTGGAAACACCATATATTTT.

This clone has only one observation. The chain is built from TRBV19 and TRBJ2-2; maybe TRBD2 (6 bases). V was shortened by 7 bases and J by 3 bases, with 15 bases between the two germline ends. The CDR3 totals 15 residues. Germline V gene data show CDR1 as LNHDA and CDR2 as SQIVND (reference sequence). In DNA, the CDR3 is TGTGCCAGTACCTCCCGGGACTCTTACACCGGGGAGCTGTTTTTT. Protein sequence: CASTSRDSYTGELFF.

V is TRBV29-1 and J is TRBJ2-3; possibly TRBD1 for D (5 bases). Germline CDR1 reads SQVTM; CDR2 reads ANQGSEA. V lost 7 bases, J lost 0 bases, and 14 bases lay in between. The CDR3 is 14 amino acids. This CDR3 reads CSAPRPGSTDTQYF. Written as DNA, the CDR3 is TGCAGCGCCCCAAGGCCAGGGAGCACAGATACGCAGTATTTT.